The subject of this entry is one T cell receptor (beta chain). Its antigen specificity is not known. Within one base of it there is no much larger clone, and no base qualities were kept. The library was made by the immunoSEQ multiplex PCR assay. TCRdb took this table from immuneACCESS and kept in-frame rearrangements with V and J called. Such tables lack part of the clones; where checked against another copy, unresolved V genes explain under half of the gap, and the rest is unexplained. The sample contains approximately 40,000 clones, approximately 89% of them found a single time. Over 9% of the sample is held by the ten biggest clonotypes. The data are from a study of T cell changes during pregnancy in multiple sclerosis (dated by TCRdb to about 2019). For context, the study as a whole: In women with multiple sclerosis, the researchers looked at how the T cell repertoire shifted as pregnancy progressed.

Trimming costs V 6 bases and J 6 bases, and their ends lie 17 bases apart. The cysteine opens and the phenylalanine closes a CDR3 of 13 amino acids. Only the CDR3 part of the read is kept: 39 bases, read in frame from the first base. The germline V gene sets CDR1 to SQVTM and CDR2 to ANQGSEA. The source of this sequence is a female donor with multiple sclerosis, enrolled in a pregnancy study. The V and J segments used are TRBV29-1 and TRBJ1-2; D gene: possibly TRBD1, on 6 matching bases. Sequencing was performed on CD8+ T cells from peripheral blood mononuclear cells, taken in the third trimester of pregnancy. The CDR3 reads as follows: CSVKNDRSDGYTF. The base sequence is TGCAGCGTCAAAAACGACAGGTCGGATGGCTACACCTTC.